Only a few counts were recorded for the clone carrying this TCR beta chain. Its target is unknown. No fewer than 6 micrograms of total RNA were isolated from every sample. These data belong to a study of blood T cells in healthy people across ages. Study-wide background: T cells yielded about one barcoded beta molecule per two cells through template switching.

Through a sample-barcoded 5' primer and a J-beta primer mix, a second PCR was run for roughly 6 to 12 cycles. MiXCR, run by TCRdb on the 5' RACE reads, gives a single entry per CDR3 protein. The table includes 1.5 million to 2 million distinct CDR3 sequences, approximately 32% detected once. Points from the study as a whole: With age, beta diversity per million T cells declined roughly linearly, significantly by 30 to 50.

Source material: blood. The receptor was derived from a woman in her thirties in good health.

DNA for the CDR3: TGTGCCAGCAGTTTATTGGGGTCGGGGGGCTACGAGCAGTACTTC. Protein product: CASSLLGSGGYEQYF. The rearrangement joins TRBV28 to TRBJ2-7, with 7 bases matching TRBD2. J gave up 3 bases and V 1 base, and 6 bases lay outside the gene matches. Germline V gives CDR1 MDHEN, CDR2 SYDVKM. This CDR3 has 15 amino acids.